Detailed here is one TCR beta chain. This entry comes from a study of HIV-infected patients and healthy controls. Alpha and beta constant-region primers primed reverse transcription of about 500 ng RNA. Separate chain-specific third strand synthesis with multiplexing indices produced the alpha and beta libraries. TCRdb re-derived calls from the 5' RACE reads in MiXCR, one entry per CDR3 protein. The sample records some 17,000 distinct CDR3 sequences, over 9.5% being singletons. All unsorted peripheral T cells were captured because whole blood was used without fractionation. V lost 8 bases and J lost 4, with 15 bases in between. The germline V gene encodes CDR1 SGHRS and CDR2 YFSETQ. This CDR3 has 14 amino acids.

Sequencing used blood. The V gene is TRBV5-1, the J gene TRBJ1-4; D uncertain. The receptor was derived from an adult in good health. Here the CDR3 reads CASNSGLLNEKLFF. The CDR3 coding sequence is TGCGCCAGTAATTCAGGACTGCTTAATGAAAAACTGTTTTTT.